This entry features one T cell receptor beta chain sequence. Its antigen is unknown. This record comes from a study of graft-versus-host responses after intestinal transplantation. Study-wide background: Recipients uniformly received anti-thymocyte globulin induction, followed by tacrolimus and steroids for about three years. Notes on the study in general: In patients with graft-donor T cell macrochimerism, allograft graft-versus-host to host-versus-graft clonal ratios were high. Some GvH clones appeared in ileal mucosa or blood before recipient bone marrow.

The protocol was immunoSEQ multiplex PCR, while the TCRdb copy is restricted to in-frame clones and leaves out a portion. The sample lists some 130,000 clones, around nine tenths occurring once. In germline, CDR1 is GTSNPN, CDR2 SVGIG (reference sequence). The V gene end was trimmed by 2 bases and the J gene end by 0 bases; junction bases not matched to a gene: 6. The CDR3 consists of 15 residues. The specimen comprised unstimulated CD4+ T cells sorted from spleen or lymph node cells, sampled before intestinal transplant. This sequence originates from a human donor who received an intestinal transplant. This chain joins TRBV30 and TRBJ2-7, with 8 bases identical to TRBD2. CDR3 nucleotide sequence: TGTGCCTGGAGTTTTGCGGGGGGATTCTCCTACGAGCAGTACTTC. Protein sequence: CAWSFAGGFSYEQYF. Using reference TRBV30 and TRBJ2-7 for the parts outside the CDR3, the full variable domain is SQTIHQWPATLVQPVGSPLSLECTVEGTSNPNLYWYRQAAGRGLQLLFYSVGIGQISSEVPQNLSASRPQDRQFILSSKKLLLSDSGFYLCAWSFAGGFSYEQYFGPGTRLTVT.